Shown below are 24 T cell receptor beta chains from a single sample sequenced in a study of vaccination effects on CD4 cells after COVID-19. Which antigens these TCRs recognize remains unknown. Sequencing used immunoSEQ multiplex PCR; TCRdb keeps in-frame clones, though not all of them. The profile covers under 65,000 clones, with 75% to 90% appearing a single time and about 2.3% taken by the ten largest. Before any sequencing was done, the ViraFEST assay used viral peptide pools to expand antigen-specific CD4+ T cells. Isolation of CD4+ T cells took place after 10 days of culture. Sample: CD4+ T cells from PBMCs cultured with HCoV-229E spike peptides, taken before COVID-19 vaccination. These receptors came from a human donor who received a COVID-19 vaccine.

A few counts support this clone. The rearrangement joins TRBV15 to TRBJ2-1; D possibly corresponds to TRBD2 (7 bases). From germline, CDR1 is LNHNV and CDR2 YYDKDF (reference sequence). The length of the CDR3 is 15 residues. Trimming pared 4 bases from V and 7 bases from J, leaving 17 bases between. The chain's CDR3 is CATSTGGARWNEQFF. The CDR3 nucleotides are TGTGCCACCAGCACTGGGGGGGCTAGGTGGAATGAGCAGTTCTTC.

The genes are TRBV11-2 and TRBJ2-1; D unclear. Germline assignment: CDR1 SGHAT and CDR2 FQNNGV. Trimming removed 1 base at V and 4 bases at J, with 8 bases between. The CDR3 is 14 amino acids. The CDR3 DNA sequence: TGTGCCAGCAGCTTAGTAGCCGGATACAATGAGCAGTTCTTC. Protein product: CASSLVAGYNEQFF.

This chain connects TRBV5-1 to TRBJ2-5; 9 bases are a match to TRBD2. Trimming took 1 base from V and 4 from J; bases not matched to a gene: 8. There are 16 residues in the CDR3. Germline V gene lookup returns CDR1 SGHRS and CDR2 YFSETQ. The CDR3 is CASSLWGSGGGETQYF. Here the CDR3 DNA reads TGCGCCAGCAGCTTGTGGGGTAGCGGGGGTGGAGAGACCCAGTACTTC.

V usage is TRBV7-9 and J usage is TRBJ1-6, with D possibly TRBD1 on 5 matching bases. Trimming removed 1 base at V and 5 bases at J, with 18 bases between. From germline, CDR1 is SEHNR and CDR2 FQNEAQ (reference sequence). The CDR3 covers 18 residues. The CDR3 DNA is TGTGCCAGCAGCTTAGAATCGGGACGGAGACTGAATAATTCACCCCTCCACTTT. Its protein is CASSLESGRRLNNSPLHF.

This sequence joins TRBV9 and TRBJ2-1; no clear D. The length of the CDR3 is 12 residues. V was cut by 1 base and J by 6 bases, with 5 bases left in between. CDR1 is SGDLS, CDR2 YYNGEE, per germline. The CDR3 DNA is TGTGCCAGCAGCGTAATCCTCAATGAGCAGTTCTTC. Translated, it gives CASSVILNEQFF. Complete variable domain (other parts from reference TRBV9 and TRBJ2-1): DSGVTQTPKHLITATGQRVTLRCSPRSGDLSVYWYQQSLDQGLQFLIQYYNGEERAKGNILERFSAQQFPDLHSELNLSSLELGDSALYFCASSVILNEQFFGPGTRLTVL.

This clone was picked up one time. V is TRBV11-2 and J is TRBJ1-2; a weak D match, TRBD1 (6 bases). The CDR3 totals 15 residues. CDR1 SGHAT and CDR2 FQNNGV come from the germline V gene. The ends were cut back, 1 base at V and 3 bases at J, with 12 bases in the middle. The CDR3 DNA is TGTGCCAGCAGCTTAGGTCAGGGGTTAGACTATGGCTACACCTTC. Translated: CASSLGQGLDYGYTF.

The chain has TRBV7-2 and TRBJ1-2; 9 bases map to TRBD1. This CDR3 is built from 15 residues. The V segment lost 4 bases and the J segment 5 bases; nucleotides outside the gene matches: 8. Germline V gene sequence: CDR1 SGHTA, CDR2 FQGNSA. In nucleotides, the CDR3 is TGTGCCAGCAGCTCGAACAGGGGGCGAGAATATGGCTACACCTTC. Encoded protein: CASSSNRGREYGYTF.

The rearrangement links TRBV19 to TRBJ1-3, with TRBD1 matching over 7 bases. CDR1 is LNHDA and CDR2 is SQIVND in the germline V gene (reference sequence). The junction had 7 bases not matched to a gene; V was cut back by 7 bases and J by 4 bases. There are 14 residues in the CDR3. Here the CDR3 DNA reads TGTGCCAGTACCGACAGGGTCGAAGGAAACACCATATATTTT. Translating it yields CASTDRVEGNTIYF. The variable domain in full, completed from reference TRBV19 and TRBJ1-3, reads DGGITQSPKYLFRKEGQNVTLSCEQNLNHDAMYWYRQDPGQGLRLIYYSQIVNDFQKGDIAEGYSVSREKKESFPLTVTSAQKNPTAFYLCASTDRVEGNTIYFGEGSWLTVV.

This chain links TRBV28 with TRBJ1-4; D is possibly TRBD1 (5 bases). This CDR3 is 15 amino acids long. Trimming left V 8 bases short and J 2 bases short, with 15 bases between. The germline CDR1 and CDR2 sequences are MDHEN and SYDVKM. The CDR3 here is CASGGRVGTNEKLFF. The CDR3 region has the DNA TGTGCCAGCGGGGGACGGGTAGGGACTAATGAAAAACTGTTTTTT.

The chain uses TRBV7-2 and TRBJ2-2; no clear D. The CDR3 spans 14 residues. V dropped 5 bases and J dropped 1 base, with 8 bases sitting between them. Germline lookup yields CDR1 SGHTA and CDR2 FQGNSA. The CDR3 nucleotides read TGTGCCAGCAGCCGGCAAGGGAACACCGGGGAGCTGTTTTTT. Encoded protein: CASSRQGNTGELFF.

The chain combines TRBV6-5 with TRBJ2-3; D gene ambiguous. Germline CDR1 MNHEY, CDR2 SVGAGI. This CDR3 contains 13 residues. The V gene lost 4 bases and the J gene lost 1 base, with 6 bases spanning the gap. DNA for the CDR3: TGTGCCAGCAGTTTCCCAGGCACAGATACGCAGTATTTT. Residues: CASSFPGTDTQYF.

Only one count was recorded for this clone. The CDR3 protein is CASTTPGNSGDNEQFF. CDR3 DNA sequence: TGTGCCAGCACCACTCCAGGGAACAGCGGAGACAATGAGCAGTTCTTC. V gene TRBV7-8 combines with J gene TRBJ2-1, with D perhaps assigned TRBD1 or TRBD2 (5 bases each). Trimming removed 7 bases at V and 5 bases at J, with 21 bases between. CDR1 is SGHVS and CDR2 is FQNEAQ in the germline V gene. This CDR3 spans 16 amino acids.

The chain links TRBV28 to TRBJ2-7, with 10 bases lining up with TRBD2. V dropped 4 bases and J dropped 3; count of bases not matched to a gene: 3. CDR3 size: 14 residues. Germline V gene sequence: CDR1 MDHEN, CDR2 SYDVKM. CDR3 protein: CASSSPSGGYEQYV. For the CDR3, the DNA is TGTGCCAGCAGTTCTCCTAGCGGGGGCTACGAGCAGTACGTC.

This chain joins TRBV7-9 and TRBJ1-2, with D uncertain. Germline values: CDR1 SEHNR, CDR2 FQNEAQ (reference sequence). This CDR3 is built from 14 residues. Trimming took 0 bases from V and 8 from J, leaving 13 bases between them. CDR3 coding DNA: TGTGCCAGCAGCTTAGCGCTCGCAGTTGGAGGCTACACCTTC. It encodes CASSLALAVGGYTF.

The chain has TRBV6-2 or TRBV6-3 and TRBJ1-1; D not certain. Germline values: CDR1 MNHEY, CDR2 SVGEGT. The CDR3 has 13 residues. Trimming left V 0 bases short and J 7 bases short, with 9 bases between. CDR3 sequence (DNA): TGTGCCAGCAGTTACTCGAGTCCGTTTGAAGCTTTCTTT. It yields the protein CASSYSSPFEAFF.

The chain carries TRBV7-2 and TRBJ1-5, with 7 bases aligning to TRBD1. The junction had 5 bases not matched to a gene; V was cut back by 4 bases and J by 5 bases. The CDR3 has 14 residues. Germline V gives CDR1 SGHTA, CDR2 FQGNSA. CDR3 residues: CASSSFTGDQPQHF. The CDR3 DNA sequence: TGTGCCAGCAGCTCCTTCACAGGGGATCAGCCCCAGCATTTT.

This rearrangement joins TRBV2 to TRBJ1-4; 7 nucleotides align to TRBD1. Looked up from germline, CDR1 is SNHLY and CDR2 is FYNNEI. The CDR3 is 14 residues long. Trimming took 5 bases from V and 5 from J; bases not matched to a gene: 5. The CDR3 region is CASSFRGNNEKLFF. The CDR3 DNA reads TGTGCCAGCAGTTTCAGGGGGAACAATGAAAAACTGTTTTTT.

CDR3 loop: CASSPGQGEQPQHF. The CDR3 region has the DNA TGTGCCAGCTCACCAGGGCAGGGGGAACAGCCCCAGCATTTT. V and J are TRBV18 and TRBJ1-5; 7 bases map to TRBD1. The CDR3 loop spans 14 amino acids. Trimming took 2 bases from V and 7 from J; bases not matched to a gene: 5. Germline assignment: CDR1 KGHSH and CDR2 LQKENI.

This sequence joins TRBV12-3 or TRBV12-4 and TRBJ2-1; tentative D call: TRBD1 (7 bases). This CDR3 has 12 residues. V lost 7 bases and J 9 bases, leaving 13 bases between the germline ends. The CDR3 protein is CASIRQGGEQFF. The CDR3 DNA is TGTGCCAGCATCAGACAGGGAGGTGAGCAGTTCTTC.

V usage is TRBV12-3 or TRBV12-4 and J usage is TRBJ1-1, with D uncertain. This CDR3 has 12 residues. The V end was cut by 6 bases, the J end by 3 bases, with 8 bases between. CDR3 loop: CASREGYTEAFF. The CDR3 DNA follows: TGTGCCAGCAGAGAAGGATACACTGAAGCTTTCTTT.

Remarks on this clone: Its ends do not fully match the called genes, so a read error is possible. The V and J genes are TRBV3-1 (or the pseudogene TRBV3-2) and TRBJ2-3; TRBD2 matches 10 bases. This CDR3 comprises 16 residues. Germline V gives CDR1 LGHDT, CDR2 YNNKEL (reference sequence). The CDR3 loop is CASSQEASGGTDTQYF. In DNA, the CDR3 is TGTGCCAGCAGCCAAGAGGCTAGCGGGGGCACGGATACGCAGTATTTT.

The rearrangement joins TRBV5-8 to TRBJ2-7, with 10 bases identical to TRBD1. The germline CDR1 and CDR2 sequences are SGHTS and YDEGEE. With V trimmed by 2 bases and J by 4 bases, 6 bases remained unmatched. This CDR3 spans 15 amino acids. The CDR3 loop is CASSFTGTGVYEQYV. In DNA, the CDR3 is TGTGCCAGCAGCTTCACCGGGACAGGGGTTTACGAGCAGTACGTC.

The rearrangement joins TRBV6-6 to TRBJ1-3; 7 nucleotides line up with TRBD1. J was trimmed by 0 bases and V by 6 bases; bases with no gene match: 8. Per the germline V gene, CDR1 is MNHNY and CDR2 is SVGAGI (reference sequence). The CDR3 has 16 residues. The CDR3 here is CASRGGTTSSGNTIYF. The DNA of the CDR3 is TGTGCCAGCAGAGGGGGCACCACAAGCTCTGGAAACACCATATATTTT.

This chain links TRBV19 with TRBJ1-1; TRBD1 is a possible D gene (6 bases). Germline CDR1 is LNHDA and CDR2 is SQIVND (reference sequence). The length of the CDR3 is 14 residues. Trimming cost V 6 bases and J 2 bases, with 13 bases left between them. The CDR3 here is CASRSRGFNTEAFF. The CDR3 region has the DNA TGTGCCAGTAGGTCCAGGGGTTTCAACACTGAAGCTTTCTTT.